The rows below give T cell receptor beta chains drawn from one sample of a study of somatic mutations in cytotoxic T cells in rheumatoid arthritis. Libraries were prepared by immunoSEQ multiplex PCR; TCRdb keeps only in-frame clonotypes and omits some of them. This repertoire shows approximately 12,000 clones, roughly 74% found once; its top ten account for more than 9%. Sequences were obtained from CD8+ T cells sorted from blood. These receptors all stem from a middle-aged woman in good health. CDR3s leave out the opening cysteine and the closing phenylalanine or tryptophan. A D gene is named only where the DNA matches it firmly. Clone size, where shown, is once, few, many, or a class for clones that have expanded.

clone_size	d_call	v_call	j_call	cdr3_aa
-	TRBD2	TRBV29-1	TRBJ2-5	SAASSGGYKETQY
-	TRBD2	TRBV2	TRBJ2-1	ASSELLAGGPTYNEQF
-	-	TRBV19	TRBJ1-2	ASSSTGDVNYGYT
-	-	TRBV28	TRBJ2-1	ASRLPGVGNEQF
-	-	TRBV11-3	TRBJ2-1	ASSRDPSVVYNEQF
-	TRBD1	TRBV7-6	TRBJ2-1	ASSRTGYNEQF
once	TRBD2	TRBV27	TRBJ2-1	ASSLSGSGGTPYNEQF
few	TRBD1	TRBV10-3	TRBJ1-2	ATTGGDYGYT
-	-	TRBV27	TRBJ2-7	ASSFSGAGYEQY
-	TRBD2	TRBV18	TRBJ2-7	ASSPPSGSYEQY
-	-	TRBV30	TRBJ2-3	AWSVGAADTQY
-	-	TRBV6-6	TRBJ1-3	ASSFLGLGNTIY
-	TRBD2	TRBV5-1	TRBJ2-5	ASSLDLAEGETQY
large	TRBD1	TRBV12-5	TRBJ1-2	ASGLPNRGGGYT
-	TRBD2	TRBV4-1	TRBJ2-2	ASSRAGGLADTGELF
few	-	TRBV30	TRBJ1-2	AWSSTGPFFYGYT
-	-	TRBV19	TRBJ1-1	ASSNLDTGRQLYTEAF
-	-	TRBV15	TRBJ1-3	VTSRAWEESSGNTIY
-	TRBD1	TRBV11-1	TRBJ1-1	ASTPYETGPEAF
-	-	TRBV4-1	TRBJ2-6	ASSHQGGSGANVLT
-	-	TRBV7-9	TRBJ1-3	ASSLSGAGNTIY
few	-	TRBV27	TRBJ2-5	ASSFGGQETQY
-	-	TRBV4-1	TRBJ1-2	ASSPGTEYRVLPDGYT
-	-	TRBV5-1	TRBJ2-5	ASSLGQYQETQY
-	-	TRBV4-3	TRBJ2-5	ASSQDRSGLQGTQY
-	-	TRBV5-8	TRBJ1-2	ASSFGTGTYGYT
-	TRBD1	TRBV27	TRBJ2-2	ASSLQGAGELF
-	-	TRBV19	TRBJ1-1	ASSIPGHSMNTEAF
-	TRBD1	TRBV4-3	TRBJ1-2	ASSQGTGFYGYT
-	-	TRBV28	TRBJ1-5	ASTPYNQPQH
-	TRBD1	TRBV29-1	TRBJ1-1	SVVHPGGLTEAF
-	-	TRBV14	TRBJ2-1	ASSQALEQF
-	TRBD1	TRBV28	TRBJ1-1	ASSWTGGTEAF
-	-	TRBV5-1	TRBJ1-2	ASSFGPLEPPYGYT
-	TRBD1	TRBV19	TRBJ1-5	ASSTSDRGAQH
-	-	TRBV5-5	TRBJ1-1	ASSFGGGTEAF
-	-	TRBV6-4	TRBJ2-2	ASSLGINTGELF
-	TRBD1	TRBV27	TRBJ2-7	ASSLWTGDEQY